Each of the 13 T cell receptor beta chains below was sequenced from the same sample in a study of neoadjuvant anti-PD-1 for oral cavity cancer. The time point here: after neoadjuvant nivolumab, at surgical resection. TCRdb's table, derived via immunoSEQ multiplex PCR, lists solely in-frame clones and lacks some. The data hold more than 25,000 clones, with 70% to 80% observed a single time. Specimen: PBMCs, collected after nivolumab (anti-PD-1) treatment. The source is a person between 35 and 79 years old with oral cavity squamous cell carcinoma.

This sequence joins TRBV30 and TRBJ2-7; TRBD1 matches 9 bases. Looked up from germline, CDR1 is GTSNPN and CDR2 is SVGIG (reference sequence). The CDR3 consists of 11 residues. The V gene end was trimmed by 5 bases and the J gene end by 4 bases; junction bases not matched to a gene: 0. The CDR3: CAWDRGYEQYF. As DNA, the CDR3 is TGTGCCTGGGACAGGGGGTACGAGCAGTACTTC.

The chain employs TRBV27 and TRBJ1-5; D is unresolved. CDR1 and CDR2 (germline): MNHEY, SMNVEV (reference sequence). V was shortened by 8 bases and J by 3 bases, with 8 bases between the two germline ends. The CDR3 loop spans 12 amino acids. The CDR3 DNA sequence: TGTGCCAGCGGCCCAGACAATCAGCCCCAGCATTTT. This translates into CASGPDNQPQHF.

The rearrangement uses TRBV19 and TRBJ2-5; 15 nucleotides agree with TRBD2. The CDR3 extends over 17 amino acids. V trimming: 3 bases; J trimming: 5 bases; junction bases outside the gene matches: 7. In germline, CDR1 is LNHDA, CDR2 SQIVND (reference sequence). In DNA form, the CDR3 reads TGTGCCAGTAGTATCCGGGGACTAGCGGGGGGCAGTGAGACCCAGTACTTC. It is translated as CASSIRGLAGGSETQYF.

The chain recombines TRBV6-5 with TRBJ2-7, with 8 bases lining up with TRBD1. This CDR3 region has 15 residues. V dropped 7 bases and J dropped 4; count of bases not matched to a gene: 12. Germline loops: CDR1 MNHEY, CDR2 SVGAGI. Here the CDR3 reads CASTPGGQGAYEQYF. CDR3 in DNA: TGTGCCAGCACCCCCGGCGGACAGGGCGCTTACGAGCAGTACTTC.

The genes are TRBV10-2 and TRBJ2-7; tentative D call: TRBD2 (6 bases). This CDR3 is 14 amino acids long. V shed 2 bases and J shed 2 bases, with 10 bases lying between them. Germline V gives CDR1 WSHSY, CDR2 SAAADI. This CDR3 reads CASSEGGTPYEQYF. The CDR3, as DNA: TGCGCCAGCAGTGAGGGCGGGACCCCCTACGAGCAGTACTTC.

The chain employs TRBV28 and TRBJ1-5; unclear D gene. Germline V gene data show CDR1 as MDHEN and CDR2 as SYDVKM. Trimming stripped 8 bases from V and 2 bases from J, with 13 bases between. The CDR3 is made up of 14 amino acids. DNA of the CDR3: TGTGCCAGCTCAGTCCCTCAGGGCAATCAGCCCCAGCATTTT. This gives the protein CASSVPQGNQPQHF.

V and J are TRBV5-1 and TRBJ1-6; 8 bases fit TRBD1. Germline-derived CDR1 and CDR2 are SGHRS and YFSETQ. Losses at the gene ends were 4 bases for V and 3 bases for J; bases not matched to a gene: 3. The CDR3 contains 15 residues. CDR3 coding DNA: TGCGCCAGCAGCGTGGACAGGGTCTATAATTCACCCCTCCACTTT. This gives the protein CASSVDRVYNSPLHF.

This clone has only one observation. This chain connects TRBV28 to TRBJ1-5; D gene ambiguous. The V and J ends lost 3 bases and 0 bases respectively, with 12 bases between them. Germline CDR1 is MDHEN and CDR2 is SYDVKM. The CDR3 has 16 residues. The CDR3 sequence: CASSLAGSGSNQPQHF. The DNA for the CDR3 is TGTGCCAGCAGTTTGGCGGGTAGCGGTAGCAATCAGCCCCAGCATTTT.

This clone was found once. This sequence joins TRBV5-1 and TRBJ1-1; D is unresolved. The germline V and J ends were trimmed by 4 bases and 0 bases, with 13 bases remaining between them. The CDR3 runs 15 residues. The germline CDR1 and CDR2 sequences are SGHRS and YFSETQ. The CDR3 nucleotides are TGCGCCAGCAGCGGCGGGAGCGGCATGAACACTGAAGCTTTCTTT. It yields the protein CASSGGSGMNTEAFF.

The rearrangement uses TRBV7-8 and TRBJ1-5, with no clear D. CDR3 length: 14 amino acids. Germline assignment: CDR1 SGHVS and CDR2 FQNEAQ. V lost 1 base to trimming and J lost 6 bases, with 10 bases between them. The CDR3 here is CASSLGQFGQPQHF. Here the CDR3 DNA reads TGTGCCAGCAGCTTAGGGCAGTTTGGTCAGCCCCAGCATTTT.

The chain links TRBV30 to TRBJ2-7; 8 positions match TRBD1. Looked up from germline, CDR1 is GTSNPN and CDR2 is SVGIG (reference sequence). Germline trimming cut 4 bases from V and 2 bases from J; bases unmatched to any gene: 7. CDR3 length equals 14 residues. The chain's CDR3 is CAWTKGTGPYEQYF. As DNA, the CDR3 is TGTGCCTGGACCAAGGGGACAGGACCCTACGAGCAGTACTTC.

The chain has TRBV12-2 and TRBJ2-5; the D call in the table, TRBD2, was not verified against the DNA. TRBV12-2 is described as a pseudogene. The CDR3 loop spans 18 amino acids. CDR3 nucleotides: TGTGCAAGTCGCTTAGTATCAAGGCGGCGGGGGCGGCAAGAGACCCAGTACTTC. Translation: CASRLVSRRRGRQETQYF.

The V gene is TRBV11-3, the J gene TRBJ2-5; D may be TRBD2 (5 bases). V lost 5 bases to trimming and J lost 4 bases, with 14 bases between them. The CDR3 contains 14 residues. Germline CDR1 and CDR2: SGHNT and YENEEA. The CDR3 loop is CASSQGRGSETQYF. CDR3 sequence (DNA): TGTGCCAGCAGCCAAGGACGGGGTTCAGAGACCCAGTACTTC. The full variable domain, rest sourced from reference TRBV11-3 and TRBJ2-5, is EAGVVQSPRYKIIEKKQPVAFWCNPISGHNTLYWYLQNLGQGPELLIRYENEEAVDDSQLPKDRFSAERLKGVDSTLKIQPAELGDSAVYLCASSQGRGSETQYFGPGTRLLVL.